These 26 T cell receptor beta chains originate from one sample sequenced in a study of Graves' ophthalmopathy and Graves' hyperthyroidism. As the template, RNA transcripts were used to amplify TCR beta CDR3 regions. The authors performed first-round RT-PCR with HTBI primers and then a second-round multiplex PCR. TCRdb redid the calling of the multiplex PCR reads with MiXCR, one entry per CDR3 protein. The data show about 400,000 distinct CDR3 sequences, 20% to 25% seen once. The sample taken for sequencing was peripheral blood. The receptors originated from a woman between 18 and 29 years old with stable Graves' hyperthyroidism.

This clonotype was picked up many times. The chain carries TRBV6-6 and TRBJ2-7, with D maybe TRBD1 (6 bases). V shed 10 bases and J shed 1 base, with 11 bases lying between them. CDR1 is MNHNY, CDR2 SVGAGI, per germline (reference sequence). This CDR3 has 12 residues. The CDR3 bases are TGTGCCACCCGGACAGATTCCTACGAGCAGTACTTC. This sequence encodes CATRTDSYEQYF.

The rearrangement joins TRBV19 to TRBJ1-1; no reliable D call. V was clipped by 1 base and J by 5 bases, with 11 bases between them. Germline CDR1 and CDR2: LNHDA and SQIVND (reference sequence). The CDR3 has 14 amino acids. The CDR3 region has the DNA TGTGCCAGTAGTATAGGGACGCTCTCTACTGAAGCTTTCTTT. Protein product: CASSIGTLSTEAFF.

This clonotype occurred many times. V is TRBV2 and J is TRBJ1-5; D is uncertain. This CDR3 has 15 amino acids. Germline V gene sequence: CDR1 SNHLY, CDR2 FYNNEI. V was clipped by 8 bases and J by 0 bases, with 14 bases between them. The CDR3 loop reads CASLEGRFSNQPQHF. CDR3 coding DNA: TGTGCCAGCCTGGAGGGCAGATTTAGCAATCAGCCCCAGCATTTT.

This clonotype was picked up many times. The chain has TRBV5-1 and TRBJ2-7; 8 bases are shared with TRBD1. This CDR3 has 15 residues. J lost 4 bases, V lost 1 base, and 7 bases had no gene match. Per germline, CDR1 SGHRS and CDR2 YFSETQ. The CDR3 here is CASSLRQGLNYEQYF. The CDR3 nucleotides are TGCGCCAGCAGCTTGAGACAGGGGTTAAATTACGAGCAGTACTTC.

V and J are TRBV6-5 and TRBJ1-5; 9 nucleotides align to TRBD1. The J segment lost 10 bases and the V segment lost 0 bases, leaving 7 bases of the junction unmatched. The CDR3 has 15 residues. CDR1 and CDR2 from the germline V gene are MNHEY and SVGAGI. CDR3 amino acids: CASSYSAGQGSPQHF. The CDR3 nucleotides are TGTGCCAGCAGTTACTCGGCGGGACAGGGTTCCCCCCAGCATTTT.

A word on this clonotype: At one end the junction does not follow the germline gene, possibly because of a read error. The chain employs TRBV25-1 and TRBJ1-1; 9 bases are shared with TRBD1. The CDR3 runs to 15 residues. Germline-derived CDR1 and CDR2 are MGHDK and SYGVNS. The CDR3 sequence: CAGSGRTGANTEAFF. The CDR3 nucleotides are TGTGCCGGCAGTGGGAGGACAGGGGCGAACACTGAAGCTTTCTTT.

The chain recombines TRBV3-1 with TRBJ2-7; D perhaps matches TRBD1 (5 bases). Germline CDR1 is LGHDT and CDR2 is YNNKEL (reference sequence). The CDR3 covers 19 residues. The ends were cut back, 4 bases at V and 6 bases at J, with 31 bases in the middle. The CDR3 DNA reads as TGTGCCAGCAGCCCGAGAGCGCACATGCAGGGTTCGTTATATGCCGAGCAGTACTTC. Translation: CASSPRAHMQGSLYAEQYF.

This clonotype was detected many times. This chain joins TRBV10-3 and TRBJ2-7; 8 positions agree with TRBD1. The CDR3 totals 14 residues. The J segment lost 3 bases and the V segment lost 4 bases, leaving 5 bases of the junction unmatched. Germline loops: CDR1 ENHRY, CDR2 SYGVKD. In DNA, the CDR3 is TGTGCCATCAGTGTTCTACAGGGGGGCTACGAGCAGTACTTC. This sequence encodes CAISVLQGGYEQYF.

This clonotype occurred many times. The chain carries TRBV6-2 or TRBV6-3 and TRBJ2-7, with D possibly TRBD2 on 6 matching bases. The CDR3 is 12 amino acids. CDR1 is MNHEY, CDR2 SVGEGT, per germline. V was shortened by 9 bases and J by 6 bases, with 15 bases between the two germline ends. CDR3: CASTQRGGEQYF. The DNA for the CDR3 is TGTGCCAGTACCCAGAGGGGAGGCGAGCAGTACTTC.

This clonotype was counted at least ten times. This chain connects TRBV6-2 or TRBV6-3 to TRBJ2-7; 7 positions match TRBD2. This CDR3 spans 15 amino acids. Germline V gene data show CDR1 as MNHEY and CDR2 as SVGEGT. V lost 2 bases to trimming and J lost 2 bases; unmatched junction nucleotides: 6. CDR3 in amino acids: CASSYEGGSPYEQYF. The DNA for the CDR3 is TGTGCCAGCAGTTACGAGGGCGGGAGCCCCTACGAGCAGTACTTC.

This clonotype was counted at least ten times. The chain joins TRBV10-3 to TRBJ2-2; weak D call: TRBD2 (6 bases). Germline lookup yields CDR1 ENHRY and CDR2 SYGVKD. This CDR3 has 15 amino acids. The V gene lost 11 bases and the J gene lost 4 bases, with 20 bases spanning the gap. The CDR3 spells CASAARGSGTGELFF. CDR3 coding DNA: TGTGCCTCGGCAGCGCGGGGCTCGGGCACCGGGGAGCTGTTTTTT.

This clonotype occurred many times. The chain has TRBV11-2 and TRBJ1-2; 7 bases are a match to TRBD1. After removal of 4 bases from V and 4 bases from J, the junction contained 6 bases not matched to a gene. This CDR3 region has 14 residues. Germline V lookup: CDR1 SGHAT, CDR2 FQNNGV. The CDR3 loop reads CASSSAGQSYGYTF. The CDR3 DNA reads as TGTGCCAGCAGCTCGGCGGGACAGTCCTATGGCTACACCTTC.

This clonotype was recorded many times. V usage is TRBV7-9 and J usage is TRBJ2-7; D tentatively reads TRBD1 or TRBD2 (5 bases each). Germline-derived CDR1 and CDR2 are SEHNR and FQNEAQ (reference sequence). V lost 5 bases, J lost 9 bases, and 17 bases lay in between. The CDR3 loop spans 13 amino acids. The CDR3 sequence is CASSAGTASWQYF. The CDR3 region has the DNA TGTGCCAGCAGCGCCGGGACCGCTTCATGGCAGTACTTC.

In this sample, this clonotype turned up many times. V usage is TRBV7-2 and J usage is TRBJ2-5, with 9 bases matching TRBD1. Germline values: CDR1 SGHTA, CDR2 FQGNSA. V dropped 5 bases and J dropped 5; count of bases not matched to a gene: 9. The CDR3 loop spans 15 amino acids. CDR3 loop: CASSNWDRAFETQYF. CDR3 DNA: TGTGCCAGCAGCAACTGGGACAGGGCATTTGAGACCCAGTACTTC.

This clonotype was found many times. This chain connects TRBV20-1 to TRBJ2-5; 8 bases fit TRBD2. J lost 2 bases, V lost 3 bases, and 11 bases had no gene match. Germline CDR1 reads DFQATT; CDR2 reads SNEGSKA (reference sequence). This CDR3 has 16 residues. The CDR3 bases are TGCAGTGCTAGCATGGGTAGCGGGATAATACAAGAGACCCAGTACTTC. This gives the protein CSASMGSGIIQETQYF.

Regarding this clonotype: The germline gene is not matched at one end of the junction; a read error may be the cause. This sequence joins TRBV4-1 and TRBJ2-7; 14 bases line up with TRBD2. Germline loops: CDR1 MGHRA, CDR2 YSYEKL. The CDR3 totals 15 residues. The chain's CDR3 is CASSFGTSGSGEQYF. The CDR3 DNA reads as TGTGCCAGCAGCTTCGGGACTAGCGGGAGTGGCGAGCAGTACTTC.

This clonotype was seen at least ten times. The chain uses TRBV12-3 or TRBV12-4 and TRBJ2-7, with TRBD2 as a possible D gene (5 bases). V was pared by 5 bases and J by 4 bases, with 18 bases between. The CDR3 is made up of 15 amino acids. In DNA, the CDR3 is TGTGCCAGCAGTCCCCTCGGGGAGAAGGTTTACGAGCAGTACTTC. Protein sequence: CASSPLGEKVYEQYF.

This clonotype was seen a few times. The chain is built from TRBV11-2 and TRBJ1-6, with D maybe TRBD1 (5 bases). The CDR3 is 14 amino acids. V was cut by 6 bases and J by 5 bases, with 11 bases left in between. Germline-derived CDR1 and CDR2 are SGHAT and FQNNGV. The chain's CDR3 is CASRWTFDNSPLHF. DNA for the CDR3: TGTGCCAGCAGGTGGACATTTGATAATTCACCCCTCCACTTT.

The CDR3 nucleotides read TGTGCCAGCAGTGATGGGACAGGGGGAAAATATGGCTACACCTTC. Protein sequence: CASSDGTGGKYGYTF. J is TRBJ1-2 and V is TRBV6-1; the match to TRBD1 covers 11 bases. Looked up from germline, CDR1 is MNHNS and CDR2 is SASEGT. Trimming removed 3 bases from V and 5 bases from J; junction bases left unmatched: 5. This CDR3 is built from 15 residues.

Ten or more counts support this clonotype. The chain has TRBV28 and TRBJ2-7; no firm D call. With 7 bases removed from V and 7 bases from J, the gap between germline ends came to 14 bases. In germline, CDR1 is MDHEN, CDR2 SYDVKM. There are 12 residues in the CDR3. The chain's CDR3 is CASTPSNREQYF. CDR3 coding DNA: TGTGCCAGCACCCCCTCTAATCGGGAGCAGTACTTC. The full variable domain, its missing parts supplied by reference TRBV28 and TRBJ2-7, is DVKVTQSSRYLVKRTGEKVFLECVQDMDHENMFWYRQDPGLGLRLIYFSYDVKMKEKGDIPEGYSVSREKKERFSLILESASTNQTSMYLCASTPSNREQYFGPGTRLTVT.

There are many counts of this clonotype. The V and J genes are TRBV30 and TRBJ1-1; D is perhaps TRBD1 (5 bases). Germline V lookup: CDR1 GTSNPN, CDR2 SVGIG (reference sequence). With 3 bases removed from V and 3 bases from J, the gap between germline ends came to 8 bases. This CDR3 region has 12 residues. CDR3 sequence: CAWRYRYTEAFF. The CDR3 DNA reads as TGTGCCTGGAGATACAGGTACACTGAAGCTTTCTTT.

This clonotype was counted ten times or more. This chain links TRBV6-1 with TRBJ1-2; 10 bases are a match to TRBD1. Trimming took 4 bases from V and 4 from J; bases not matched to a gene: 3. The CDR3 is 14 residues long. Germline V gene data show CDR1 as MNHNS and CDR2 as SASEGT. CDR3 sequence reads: CASSGQGAGYGYTF. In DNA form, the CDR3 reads TGTGCCAGCAGTGGACAGGGGGCAGGCTATGGCTACACCTTC.

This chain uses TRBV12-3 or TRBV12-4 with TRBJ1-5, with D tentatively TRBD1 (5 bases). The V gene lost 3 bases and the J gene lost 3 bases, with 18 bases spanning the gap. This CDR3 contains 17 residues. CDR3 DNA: TGTGCCAGCAGTTTGGCCCGGAGGGGCTCTAACAATCAGCCCCAGCATTTT. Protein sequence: CASSLARRGSNNQPQHF.

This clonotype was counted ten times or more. The CDR3 DNA reads as TGCGCCAGCAGCCAAGACCGGGACAGCGTTCACTATGGCTACACCTTC. Protein sequence: CASSQDRDSVHYGYTF. The chain uses TRBV4-3 and TRBJ1-2; the match to TRBD1 covers 7 bases. The CDR3 runs 16 residues. Germline V CDR1 and CDR2: LGHNA, YSLEER. J gave up 3 bases and V 0 bases, and 7 bases lay outside the gene matches.

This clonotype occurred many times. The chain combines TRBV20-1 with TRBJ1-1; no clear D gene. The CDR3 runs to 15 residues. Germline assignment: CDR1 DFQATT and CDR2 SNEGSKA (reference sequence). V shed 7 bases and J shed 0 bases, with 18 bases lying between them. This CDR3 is CSGRFLYGLNTEAFF. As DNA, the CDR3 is TGCAGTGGAAGATTCTTGTACGGGTTGAACACTGAAGCTTTCTTT.

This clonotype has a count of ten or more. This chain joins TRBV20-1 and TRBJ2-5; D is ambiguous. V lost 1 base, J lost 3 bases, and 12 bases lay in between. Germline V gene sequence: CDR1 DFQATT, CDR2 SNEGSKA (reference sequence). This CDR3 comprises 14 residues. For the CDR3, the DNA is TGCAGTGCTAGAGGTTCGGACCACAAAGAGACCCAGTACTTC. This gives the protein CSARGSDHKETQYF.